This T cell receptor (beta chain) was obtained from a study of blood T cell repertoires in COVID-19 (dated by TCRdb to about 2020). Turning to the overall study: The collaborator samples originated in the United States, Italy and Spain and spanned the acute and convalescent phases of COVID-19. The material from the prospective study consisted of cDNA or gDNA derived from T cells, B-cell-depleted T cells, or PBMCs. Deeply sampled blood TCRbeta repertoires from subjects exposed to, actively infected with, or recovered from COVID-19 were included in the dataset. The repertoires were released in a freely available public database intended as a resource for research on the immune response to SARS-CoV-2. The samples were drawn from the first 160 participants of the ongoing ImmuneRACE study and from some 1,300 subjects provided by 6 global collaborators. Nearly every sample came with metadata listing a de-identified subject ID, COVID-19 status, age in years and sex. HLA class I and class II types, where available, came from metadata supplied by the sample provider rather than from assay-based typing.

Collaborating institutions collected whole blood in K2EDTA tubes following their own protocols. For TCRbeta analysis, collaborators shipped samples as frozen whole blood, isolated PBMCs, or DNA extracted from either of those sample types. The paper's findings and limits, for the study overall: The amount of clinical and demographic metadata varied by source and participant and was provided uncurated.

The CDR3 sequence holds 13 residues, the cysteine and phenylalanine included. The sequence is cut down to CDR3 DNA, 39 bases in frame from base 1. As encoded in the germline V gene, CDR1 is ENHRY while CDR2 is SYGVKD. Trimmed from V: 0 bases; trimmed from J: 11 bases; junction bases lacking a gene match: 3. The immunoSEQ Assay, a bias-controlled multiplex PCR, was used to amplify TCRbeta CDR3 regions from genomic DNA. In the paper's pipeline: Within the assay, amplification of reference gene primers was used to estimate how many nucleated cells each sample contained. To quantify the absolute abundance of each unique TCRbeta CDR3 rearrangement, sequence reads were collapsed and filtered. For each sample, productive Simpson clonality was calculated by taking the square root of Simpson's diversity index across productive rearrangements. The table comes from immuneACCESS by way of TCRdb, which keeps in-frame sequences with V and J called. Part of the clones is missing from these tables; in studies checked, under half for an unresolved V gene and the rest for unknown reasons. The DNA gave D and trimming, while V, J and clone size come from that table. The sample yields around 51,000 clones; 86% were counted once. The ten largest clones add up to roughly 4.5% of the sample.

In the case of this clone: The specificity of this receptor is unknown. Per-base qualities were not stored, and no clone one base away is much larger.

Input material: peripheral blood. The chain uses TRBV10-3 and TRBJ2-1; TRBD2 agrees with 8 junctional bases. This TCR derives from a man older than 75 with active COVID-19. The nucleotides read TGTGCCATCAGTGAGTCCGGACTAGCCCAGCAGTTCTTC. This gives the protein CAISESGLAQQFF.